This paragraph reports one T cell receptor (beta chain). The antigen is undetermined. The data belong to a study of identical twins. cDNA carried unique molecular identifiers, and a universal primer site was added by template switching. In TCRdb, the 5' RACE reads were re-called with MiXCR into one record per CDR3 protein. The repertoire has some 1,700,000 distinct CDR3 sequences, under 35% of them found once; the top ten carry about 0.3%. The CDR3 totals 15 residues. Trimming left V 8 bases short and J 11 bases short, with 27 bases between. Germline-derived CDR1 and CDR2 are PRHDT and FYEKMQ (reference sequence). The study, taken as a whole, reports: The study based its conclusions on cross-sectional statistical analysis and did not follow the same donors. While abundant cord blood beta clonotypes carried fewer insertions, memory repertoires showed no such pattern.

The V call is TRBV13, the J call TRBJ2-5; perhaps TRBD2 as D (7 bases). The specimen sequenced was cord blood. This TCR was sampled from a newborn girl in good health. The CDR3 protein is CASRVRGGQYNEQYF. The CDR3 nucleotides read TGTGCCAGCCGCGTGAGGGGGGGCCAATACAATGAGCAGTACTTC.